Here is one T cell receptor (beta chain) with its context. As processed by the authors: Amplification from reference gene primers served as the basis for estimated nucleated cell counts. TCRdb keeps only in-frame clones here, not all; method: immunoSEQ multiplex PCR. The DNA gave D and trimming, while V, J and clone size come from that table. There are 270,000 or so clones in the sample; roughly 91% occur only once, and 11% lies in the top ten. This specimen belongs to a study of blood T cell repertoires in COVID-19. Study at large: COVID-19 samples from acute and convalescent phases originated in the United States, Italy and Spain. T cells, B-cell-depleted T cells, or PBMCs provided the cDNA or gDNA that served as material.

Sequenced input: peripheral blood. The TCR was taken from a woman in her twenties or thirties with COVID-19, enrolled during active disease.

The CDR3 region is CASSQDWRGSDTQYF. As DNA, the CDR3 is TGTGCCAGCAGCCAAGATTGGCGAGGTTCAGATACGCAGTATTTT. This chain links TRBV3-1 (or the pseudogene TRBV3-2) with TRBJ2-3; unclear D gene. The CDR3 runs to 15 residues. V dropped 0 bases and J dropped 4 bases, with 11 bases sitting between them. CDR1 is LGHDT, CDR2 YNNKEL, per germline (reference sequence).